Below are 5 T cell receptor beta chains sequenced from a single sample in a study of T cell responses to AZD1222 COVID-19 vaccine. Clones were sequenced by immunoSEQ multiplex PCR, and TCRdb holds only the in-frame ones, with some missing. The sample lists approximately 100,000 clones, approximately 89% seen once, with 10% in the top ten. This sample comprised peripheral blood, obtained 28 days after the second AZD1222 dose. Source of these receptors: an adult who received the AZD1222 COVID-19 vaccine.

The chain combines TRBV2 with TRBJ2-1; possibly TRBD2 for D (5 bases). Germline V CDR1 and CDR2: SNHLY, FYNNEI. The CDR3 length is 15 residues. V was pared by 2 bases and J by 0 bases, with 8 bases between. The CDR3 reads CASSERRSSYNEQFF. The DNA of the CDR3 is TGTGCCAGCAGTGAAAGGAGGAGCTCCTACAATGAGCAGTTCTTC.

The chain's CDR3 is CASSLNGVSSGNTIYF. CDR3 sequence (DNA): TGTGCCAGCAGTTTAAATGGGGTGAGCTCTGGAAACACCATATATTTT. The chain couples TRBV27 to TRBJ1-3; D not certain. Germline CDR1 and CDR2: MNHEY and SMNVEV (reference sequence). There are 16 residues in the CDR3. The ends were cut back, 2 bases at V and 0 bases at J, with 11 bases in the middle.

The chain couples TRBV18 to TRBJ2-7, with D unresolved. The CDR3 runs 13 residues. V lost 2 bases and J 2 bases, leaving 7 bases between the germline ends. Germline V gene sequence: CDR1 KGHSH, CDR2 LQKENI. CDR3 loop: CASSPGAAYEQYF. CDR3 nucleotides: TGTGCCAGCTCACCAGGCGCGGCCTACGAGCAGTACTTC.

V is TRBV20-1 and J is TRBJ1-2; possibly TRBD1 for D (6 bases). This CDR3 contains 12 residues. Trimming pared 3 bases from V and 8 bases from J, leaving 13 bases between. Germline loops: CDR1 DFQATT, CDR2 SNEGSKA (reference sequence). CDR3 protein: CSASQGTLGYTF. CDR3 DNA: TGCAGTGCTAGTCAGGGGACGTTGGGCTACACCTTC.

This sequence joins TRBV19 and TRBJ1-2; D call uncertain. With 8 bases removed from V and 8 bases from J, the gap between germline ends came to 15 bases. Per germline, CDR1 LNHDA and CDR2 SQIVND (reference sequence). The CDR3 is 12 residues long. CDR3 in amino acids: CASLRQLGGYTF. The DNA for the CDR3 is TGTGCCAGTCTTCGGCAATTAGGGGGCTACACCTTC.